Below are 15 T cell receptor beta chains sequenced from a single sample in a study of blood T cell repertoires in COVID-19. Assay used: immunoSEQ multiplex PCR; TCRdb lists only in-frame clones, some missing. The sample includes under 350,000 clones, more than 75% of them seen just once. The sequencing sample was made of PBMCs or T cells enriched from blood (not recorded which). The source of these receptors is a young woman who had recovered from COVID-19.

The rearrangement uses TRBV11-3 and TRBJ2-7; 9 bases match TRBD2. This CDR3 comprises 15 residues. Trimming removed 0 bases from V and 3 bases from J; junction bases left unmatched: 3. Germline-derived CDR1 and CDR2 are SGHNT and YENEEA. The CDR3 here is CASSLDSSGVYEQYF. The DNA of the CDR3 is TGTGCCAGCAGCTTAGACTCTAGCGGGGTCTACGAGCAGTACTTC.

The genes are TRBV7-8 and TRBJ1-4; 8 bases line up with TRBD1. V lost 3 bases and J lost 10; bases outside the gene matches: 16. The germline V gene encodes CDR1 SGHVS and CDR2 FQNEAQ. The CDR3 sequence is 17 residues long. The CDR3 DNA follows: TGTGCCAGCAGCTTCGCCTTTAGGGCAGGGGGCTTGGTAAAACTGTTTTTT. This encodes CASSFAFRAGGLVKLFF.

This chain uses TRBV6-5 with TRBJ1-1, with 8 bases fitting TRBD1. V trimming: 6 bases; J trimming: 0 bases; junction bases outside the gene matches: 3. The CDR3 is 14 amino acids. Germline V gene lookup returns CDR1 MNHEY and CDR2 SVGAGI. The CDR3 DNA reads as TGTGCCAGCAGGGGACAGGACATGAACACTGAAGCTTTCTTT. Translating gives CASRGQDMNTEAFF.

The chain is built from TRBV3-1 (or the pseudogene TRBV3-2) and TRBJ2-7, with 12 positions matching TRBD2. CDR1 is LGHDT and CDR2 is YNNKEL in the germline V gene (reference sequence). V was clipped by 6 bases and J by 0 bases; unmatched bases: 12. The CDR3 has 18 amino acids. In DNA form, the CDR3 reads TGTGCCAGCAGTCTCGGACTAGCGGGACCTTCAAGCTCCTACGAGCAGTACTTC. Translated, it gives CASSLGLAGPSSSYEQYF.

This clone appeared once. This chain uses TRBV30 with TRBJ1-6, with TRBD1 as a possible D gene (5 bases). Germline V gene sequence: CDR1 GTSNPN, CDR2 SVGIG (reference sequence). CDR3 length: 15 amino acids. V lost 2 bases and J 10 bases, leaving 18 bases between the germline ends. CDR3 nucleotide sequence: TGTGCCTGGAGTCTGACCTCTGCCAGGGAATCACCCCTCCACTTT. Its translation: CAWSLTSARESPLHF. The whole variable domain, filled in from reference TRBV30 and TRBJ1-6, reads SQTIHQWPATLVQPVGSPLSLECTVEGTSNPNLYWYRQAAGRGLQLLFYSVGIGQISSEVPQNLSASRPQDRQFILSSKKLLLSDSGFYLCAWSLTSARESPLHFGNGTRLTVT.

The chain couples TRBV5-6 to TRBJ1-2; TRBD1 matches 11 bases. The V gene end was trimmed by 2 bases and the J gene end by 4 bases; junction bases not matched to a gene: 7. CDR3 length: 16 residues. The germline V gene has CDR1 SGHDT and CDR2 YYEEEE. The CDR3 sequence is CASSFTPGTGGYGYTF. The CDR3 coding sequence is TGTGCCAGCAGCTTCACTCCCGGGACAGGGGGCTATGGCTACACCTTC. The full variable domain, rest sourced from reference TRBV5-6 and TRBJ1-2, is DAGVTQSPTHLIKTRGQQVTLRCSPKSGHDTVSWYQQALGQGPQFIFQYYEEEERQRGNFPDRFSGHQFPNYSSELNVNALLLGDSALYLCASSFTPGTGGYGYTFGSGTRLTVV.

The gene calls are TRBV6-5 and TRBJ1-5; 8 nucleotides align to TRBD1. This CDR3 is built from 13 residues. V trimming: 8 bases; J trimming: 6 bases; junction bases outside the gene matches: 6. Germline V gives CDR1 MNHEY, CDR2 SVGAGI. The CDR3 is CASATGGGQPQHF. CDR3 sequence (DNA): TGTGCCAGCGCAACAGGGGGTGGTCAGCCCCAGCATTTT.

CDR3 DNA sequence: TGTGCCAGCCGTTTTGACGACAGGGGGGACACAGGTGATACGCAGTATTTT. It specifies CASRFDDRGDTGDTQYF. The J gene is TRBJ2-3, the V gene TRBV6-2 or TRBV6-3; TRBD1 matches 9 bases. Germline V gives CDR1 MNHEY, CDR2 SVGEGT. This CDR3 contains 17 residues. V was pared by 8 bases and J by 6 bases, with 18 bases of the junction left unmatched.

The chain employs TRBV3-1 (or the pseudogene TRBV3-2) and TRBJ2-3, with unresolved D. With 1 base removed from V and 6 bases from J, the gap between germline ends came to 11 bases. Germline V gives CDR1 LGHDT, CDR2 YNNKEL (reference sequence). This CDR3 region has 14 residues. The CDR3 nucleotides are TGTGCCAGCAGCCAAGTTGGGCCCGCGGATACGCAGTATTTT. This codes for CASSQVGPADTQYF.

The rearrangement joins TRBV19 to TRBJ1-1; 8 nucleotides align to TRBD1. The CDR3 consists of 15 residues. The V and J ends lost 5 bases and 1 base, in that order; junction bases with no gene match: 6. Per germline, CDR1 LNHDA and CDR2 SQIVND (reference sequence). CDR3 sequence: CASSPGQARNTEAFF. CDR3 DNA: TGTGCCAGTAGTCCGGGACAGGCGAGGAACACTGAAGCTTTCTTT.

The CDR3 coding sequence is TGTGCCTGGAGTGTCCCTTCGTACGGACTAGGGGTCACAGATACGCAGTATTTT. It encodes CAWSVPSYGLGVTDTQYF. The chain uses TRBV30 and TRBJ2-3; TRBD2 agrees at 7 bases. In germline, CDR1 is GTSNPN, CDR2 SVGIG (reference sequence). The CDR3 is 18 residues long. J was trimmed by 2 bases and V by 0 bases; bases with no gene match: 14.

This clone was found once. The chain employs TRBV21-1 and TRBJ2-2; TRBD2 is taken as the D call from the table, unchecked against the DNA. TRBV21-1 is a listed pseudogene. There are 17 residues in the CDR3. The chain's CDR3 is CASSKEYNVGDTGELFF. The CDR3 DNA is TGTGCCAGCAGCAAAGAGTACAATGTCGGGGACACCGGGGAGCTGTTTTTT.

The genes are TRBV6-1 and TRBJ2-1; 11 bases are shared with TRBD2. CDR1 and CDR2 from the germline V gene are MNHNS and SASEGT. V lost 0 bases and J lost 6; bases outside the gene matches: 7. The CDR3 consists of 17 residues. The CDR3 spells CASSEALAGGGGNEQFF. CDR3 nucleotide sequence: TGTGCCAGCAGTGAAGCCCTAGCGGGAGGAGGTGGCAATGAGCAGTTCTTC.

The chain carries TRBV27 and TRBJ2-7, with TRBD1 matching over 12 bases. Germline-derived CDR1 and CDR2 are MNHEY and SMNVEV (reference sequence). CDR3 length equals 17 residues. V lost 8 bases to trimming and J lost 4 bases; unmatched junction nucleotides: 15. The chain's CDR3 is CASQHLNRDRGRYEQYF. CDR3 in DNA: TGTGCCAGCCAACACCTAAACCGGGACAGGGGGCGGTACGAGCAGTACTTC.

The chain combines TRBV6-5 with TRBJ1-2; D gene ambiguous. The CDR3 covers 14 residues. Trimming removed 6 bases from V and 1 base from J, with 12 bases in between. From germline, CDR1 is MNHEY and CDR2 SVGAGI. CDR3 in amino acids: CASRRGRFNYGYTF. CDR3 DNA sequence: TGTGCCAGCAGACGTGGGAGATTTAACTATGGCTACACCTTC.